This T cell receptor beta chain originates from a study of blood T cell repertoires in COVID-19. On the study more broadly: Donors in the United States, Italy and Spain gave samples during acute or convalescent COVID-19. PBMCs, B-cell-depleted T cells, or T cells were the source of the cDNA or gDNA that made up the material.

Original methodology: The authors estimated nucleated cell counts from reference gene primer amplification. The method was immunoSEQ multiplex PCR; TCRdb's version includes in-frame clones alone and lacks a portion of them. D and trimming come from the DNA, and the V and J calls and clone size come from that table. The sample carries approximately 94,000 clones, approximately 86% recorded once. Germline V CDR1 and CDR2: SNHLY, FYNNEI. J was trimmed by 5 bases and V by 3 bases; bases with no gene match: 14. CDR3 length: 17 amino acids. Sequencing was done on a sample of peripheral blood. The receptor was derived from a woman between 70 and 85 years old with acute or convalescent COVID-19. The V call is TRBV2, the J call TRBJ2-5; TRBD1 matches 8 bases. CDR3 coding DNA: TGTGCCAGCAGTGATGGCCGGGCAGGGGGCGCGGTGGAGACCCAGTACTTC. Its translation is CASSDGRAGGAVETQYF. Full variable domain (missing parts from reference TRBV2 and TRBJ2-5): EPEVTQTPSHQVTQMGQEVILRCVPISNHLYFYWYRQILGQKVEFLVSFYNNEISEKSEIFDDQFSVERPDGSNFTLKIRSTKLEDSAMYFCASSDGRAGGAVETQYFGPGTRLLVL.